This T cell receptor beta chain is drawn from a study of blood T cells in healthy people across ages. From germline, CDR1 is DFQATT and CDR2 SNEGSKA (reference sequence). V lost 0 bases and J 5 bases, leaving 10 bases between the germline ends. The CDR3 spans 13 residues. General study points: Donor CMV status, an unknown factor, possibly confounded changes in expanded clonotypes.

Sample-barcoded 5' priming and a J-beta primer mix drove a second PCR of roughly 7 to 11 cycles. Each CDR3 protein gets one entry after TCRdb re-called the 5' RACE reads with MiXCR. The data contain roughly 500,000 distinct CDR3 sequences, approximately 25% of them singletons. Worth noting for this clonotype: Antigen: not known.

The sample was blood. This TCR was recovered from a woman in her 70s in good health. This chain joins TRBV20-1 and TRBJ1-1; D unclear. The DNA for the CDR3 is TGCAGTGCTAGAGACGCTCAGAGGACTGAAGCTTTCTTT. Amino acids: CSARDAQRTEAFF.